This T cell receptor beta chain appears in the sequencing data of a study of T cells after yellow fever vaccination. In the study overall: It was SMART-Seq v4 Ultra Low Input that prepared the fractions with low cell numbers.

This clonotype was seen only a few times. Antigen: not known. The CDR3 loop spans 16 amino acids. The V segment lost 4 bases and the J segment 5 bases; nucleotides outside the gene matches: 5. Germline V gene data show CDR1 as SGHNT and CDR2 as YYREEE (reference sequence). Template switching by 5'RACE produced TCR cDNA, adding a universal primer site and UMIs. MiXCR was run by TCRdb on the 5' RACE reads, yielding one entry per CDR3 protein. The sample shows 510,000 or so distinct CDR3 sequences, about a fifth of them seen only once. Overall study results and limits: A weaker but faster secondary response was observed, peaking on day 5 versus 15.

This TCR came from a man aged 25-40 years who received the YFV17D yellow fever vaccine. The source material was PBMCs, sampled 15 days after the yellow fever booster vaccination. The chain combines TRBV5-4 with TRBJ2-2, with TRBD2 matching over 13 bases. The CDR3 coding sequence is TGTGCCAGCAGCGCGGGGACTAGCGGGATGACCGGGGAGCTGTTTTTT. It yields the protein CASSAGTSGMTGELFF.